This T cell receptor (beta chain) came from a study of PD-1 blockade in mismatch repair-deficient tumors. Points from the study as a whole: Rapid post-treatment expansion, then contraction, generally preceding radiologic response, marked tumor-resident clones.

For this clone: Its antigen is not known.

Assay used: immunoSEQ multiplex PCR; TCRdb lists only in-frame clones, some missing. Of roughly 120,000 clones in the sample, 85% to 90% were seen once. There are 15 residues in the CDR3. Germline-derived CDR1 and CDR2 are LNHDA and SQIVND (reference sequence). The V and J ends lost 6 bases and 0 bases respectively, with 15 bases between them. The TCR sequence derives from an adult with mismatch repair-deficient cancer. The sequencing used peripheral blood, collected 70 to 72 weeks after starting pembrolizumab. The J gene is TRBJ2-7, the V gene TRBV19; TRBD1 might be the D (5 bases). The DNA for the CDR3 is TGTGCCAGTAGCCTGGAGCAGGGTTTCTCCTACGAGCAGTACTTC. It specifies CASSLEQGFSYEQYF.